The 26 T cell receptor beta chains given below trace back to one sample, sequenced in a study of long-term antiretroviral therapy in people with HIV. A v3.0 immunoSEQ assay was performed at survey level. This table comes from immunoSEQ multiplex PCR, and its TCRdb copy is limited to in-frame clones, with some not included. The data show approximately 25,000 clones, roughly 79% seen once. The starting material was unsorted PBMCs, obtained 2.1 years after starting antiretroviral therapy. The receptors originated from a man under 40 with HIV.

For the CDR3, the DNA is TGTGCCAGCAGCGTAGGGACCTCCTACGAGCAGTACTTC. Protein sequence: CASSVGTSYEQYF. The rearrangement links TRBV5-4 to TRBJ2-7, with D perhaps TRBD1 or TRBD2 (5 bases each). V shed 4 bases and J shed 0 bases, with 8 bases lying between them. The CDR3 length is 13 residues. Germline V gene lookup returns CDR1 SGHNT and CDR2 YYREEE (reference sequence).

The V and J genes are TRBV9 and TRBJ1-6; D remains ambiguous. This CDR3 has 14 residues. Trimming took 0 bases from V and 5 from J, leaving 6 bases between them. The germline CDR1 and CDR2 sequences are SGDLS and YYNGEE. As DNA, the CDR3 is TGTGCCAGCAGCGTAGGGCCCCATAATTCACCCCTCCACTTT. Encoded protein: CASSVGPHNSPLHF.

The genes are TRBV19 and TRBJ2-1; a weak D match, TRBD2 (5 bases). V was trimmed by 3 bases and J by 8 bases, leaving 14 bases between them. Germline V gene lookup returns CDR1 LNHDA and CDR2 SQIVND (reference sequence). The CDR3 covers 14 residues. CDR3 nucleotide sequence: TGTGCCAGTAGTATCCCCAGGAGGTCGGATGAGCAGTTCTTC. This gives the protein CASSIPRRSDEQFF. Looking up the rest from reference TRBV19 and TRBJ2-1 gives the full variable domain: DGGITQSPKYLFRKEGQNVTLSCEQNLNHDAMYWYRQDPGQGLRLIYYSQIVNDFQKGDIAEGYSVSREKKESFPLTVTSAQKNPTAFYLCASSIPRRSDEQFFGPGTRLTVL.

This rearrangement joins TRBV19 to TRBJ2-1, with 7 positions matching TRBD2. The length of the CDR3 is 16 residues. The junction had 14 bases not matched to a gene; V was cut back by 2 bases and J by 10 bases. Germline V gene lookup returns CDR1 LNHDA and CDR2 SQIVND (reference sequence). As DNA, the CDR3 is TGTGCCAGTAGTATATCAGTAGCGGGTTATCGGCTGGAGCAGTTCTTC. Translation gives CASSISVAGYRLEQFF.

The chain employs TRBV27 and TRBJ2-1; D is possibly TRBD1 (5 bases). Germline lookup yields CDR1 MNHEY and CDR2 SMNVEV (reference sequence). The V end lost 6 bases, the J end lost 0 bases, and 12 bases lay between the germline ends. This CDR3 comprises 15 residues. The CDR3 region has the DNA TGTGCCAGCAGAAACAACAGGATCTCCTACAATGAGCAGTTCTTC. It yields the protein CASRNNRISYNEQFF.

V usage is TRBV5-1 and J usage is TRBJ2-5; D possibly corresponds to TRBD2 (5 bases). The length of the CDR3 is 13 residues. Trimming pared 4 bases from V and 2 bases from J, leaving 9 bases between. Germline-derived CDR1 and CDR2 are SGHRS and YFSETQ. CDR3 DNA: TGCGCCAGCAGCCGCAGCGGACAAGAGACCCAGTACTTC. As protein: CASSRSGQETQYF.

This rearrangement joins TRBV27 to TRBJ1-2, with D perhaps matching TRBD1 (6 bases). V was cut by 6 bases and J by 3 bases, with 17 bases left in between. In germline, CDR1 is MNHEY, CDR2 SMNVEV (reference sequence). This CDR3 contains 15 residues. In DNA, the CDR3 is TGTGCCAGCAGGTCGGACGGGGGGCATGACTATGGCTACACCTTC. Its protein product is CASRSDGGHDYGYTF.

The CDR3 DNA reads as TGTGCCAGCAGCGTAGCAGGACAGGGCTACGAGCAGTACTTC. Translation gives CASSVAGQGYEQYF. The chain employs TRBV9 and TRBJ2-7; 8 bases map to TRBD1. Unmatched junction bases numbered 2, after V lost 0 bases and J lost 3 bases. The germline V gene has CDR1 SGDLS and CDR2 YYNGEE. This CDR3 region has 14 residues.

The J gene is TRBJ1-2, the V gene TRBV2; no clear D gene. The CDR3 length is 13 residues. V gave up 5 bases and J gave up 0 bases, with 7 bases separating them. Germline lookup yields CDR1 SNHLY and CDR2 FYNNEI. The CDR3 loop is CASSIQSNYGYTF. The CDR3 DNA reads TGTGCCAGCAGTATCCAATCTAACTATGGCTACACCTTC.

The chain employs TRBV10-3 and TRBJ2-3, with no clear D. This CDR3 has 16 residues. The germline CDR1 and CDR2 sequences are ENHRY and SYGVKD. V shed 0 bases and J shed 5 bases, with 15 bases lying between them. The CDR3 spells CAISESADGVKDTQYF. CDR3 DNA: TGTGCCATCAGTGAGTCCGCCGACGGAGTGAAAGATACGCAGTATTTT.

The rearrangement links TRBV6-5 to TRBJ1-1, with a tentative D call TRBD1 (6 bases). The CDR3 spans 12 residues. The V and J ends lost 5 bases and 11 bases respectively, with 15 bases between them. CDR1 is MNHEY, CDR2 SVGAGI, per germline. The CDR3: CASSADSRDAFF. CDR3 coding DNA: TGTGCCAGCAGTGCGGACAGCCGGGACGCTTTCTTT.

The genes are TRBV5-1 and TRBJ1-4; no clear D. The CDR3 sequence is 16 residues long. V gave up 2 bases and J gave up 0 bases, with 11 bases separating them. Germline lookup yields CDR1 SGHRS and CDR2 YFSETQ. The CDR3 coding sequence is TGCGCCAGCAGCTTAAGTTCCCAAGCAACTAATGAAAAACTGTTTTTT. Translation gives CASSLSSQATNEKLFF.

The rearrangement uses TRBV5-6 and TRBJ1-2; D call uncertain. Germline V gene lookup returns CDR1 SGHDT and CDR2 YYEEEE. CDR3 size: 15 residues. V gave up 4 bases and J gave up 5 bases, with 18 bases separating them. The DNA of the CDR3 is TGTGCCAGCAGCATACCTTCCAGAGAGACGTATGGCTACACCTTC. This sequence encodes CASSIPSRETYGYTF.

This sequence joins TRBV13 and TRBJ2-5; 7 nucleotides agree with TRBD2. Germline lookup yields CDR1 PRHDT and CDR2 FYEKMQ (reference sequence). The CDR3 has 15 amino acids. V trimming: 5 bases; J trimming: 2 bases; junction bases outside the gene matches: 8. The CDR3 spells CASSIREDLQETQYF. In DNA, the CDR3 is TGTGCCAGCAGCATACGGGAGGACCTACAAGAGACCCAGTACTTC. Together with reference TRBV13 and TRBJ2-5, the CDR3 gives the full variable domain: AAGVIQSPRHLIKEKRETATLKCYPIPRHDTVYWYQQGPGQDPQFLISFYEKMQSDKGSIPDRFSAQQFSDYHSELNMSSLELGDSALYFCASSIREDLQETQYFGPGTRLLVL.

V is TRBV18 and J is TRBJ2-7, with 9 bases lining up with TRBD1. Per germline, CDR1 KGHSH and CDR2 LQKENI. The CDR3 contains 19 residues. With V trimmed by 0 bases and J by 3 bases, 15 bases remained unmatched. CDR3 in amino acids: CASSPPGQGNRDWFYEQYF. CDR3 in DNA: TGTGCCAGCTCACCACCGGGACAGGGAAACCGGGACTGGTTCTACGAGCAGTACTTC.

The chain joins TRBV28 to TRBJ1-1; no firm D call. The CDR3 covers 14 residues. V was shortened by 1 base and J by 0 bases, with 6 bases between the two germline ends. Germline CDR1 and CDR2: MDHEN and SYDVKM. The CDR3 reads CASSLSLMNTEAFF. The CDR3 nucleotides are TGTGCCAGCAGTTTATCTCTCATGAACACTGAAGCTTTCTTT.

The rearrangement joins TRBV9 to TRBJ1-1; 8 bases match TRBD1. This CDR3 is 15 amino acids long. Germline V CDR1 and CDR2: SGDLS, YYNGEE. Unmatched junction bases numbered 7, after V lost 1 base and J lost 5 bases. CDR3 sequence reads: CASSVRDRMGTEAFF. DNA of the CDR3: TGTGCCAGCAGCGTAAGGGACAGGATGGGGACTGAAGCTTTCTTT.

This sequence joins TRBV6-6 and TRBJ1-1; D may be TRBD1 (6 bases). The V end was cut by 5 bases, the J end by 4 bases, with 14 bases between. The CDR3 is 14 residues long. Germline CDR1 MNHNY, CDR2 SVGAGI (reference sequence). Written as DNA, the CDR3 is TGTGCCAGCAGTACCCCGGGAGGGGGCACTGAAGCTTTCTTT. This gives the protein CASSTPGGGTEAFF.

This clone has only one observation. V and J are TRBV6-1 and TRBJ1-5, with D unclear. Germline CDR1 is MNHNS and CDR2 is SASEGT. The V gene lost 3 bases and the J gene lost 0 bases, with 9 bases spanning the gap. The CDR3 contains 15 residues. CDR3 residues: CASSDSWGSNQPQHF. The CDR3 DNA reads TGTGCCAGCAGTGATAGCTGGGGTAGCAATCAGCCCCAGCATTTT.

This clone has a handful of counts. The J gene is TRBJ1-5, the V gene TRBV19; 12 positions match TRBD1. The CDR3 covers 17 residues. Germline V gene lookup returns CDR1 LNHDA and CDR2 SQIVND (reference sequence). V was pared by 3 bases and J by 0 bases, with 3 bases of the junction left unmatched. DNA of the CDR3: TGTGCCAGTAGTATGGGACAGGGGGCGAATAGCAATCAGCCCCAGCATTTT. As protein: CASSMGQGANSNQPQHF.

This clone was seen a few times. The rearrangement links TRBV7-9 to TRBJ2-4; weak D call: TRBD2 (5 bases). This CDR3 is 15 amino acids long. The germline gives CDR1 SEHNR, CDR2 FQNEAQ (reference sequence). The V end lost 3 bases, the J end lost 1 base, and 10 bases lay between the germline ends. CDR3 region: CASSFPREAKNIQYF. The DNA of the CDR3 is TGTGCCAGCAGCTTCCCTAGGGAGGCCAAAAACATTCAGTACTTC.

The J gene is TRBJ1-6, the V gene TRBV7-2; D is unresolved. The germline V and J ends were trimmed by 5 bases and 19 bases, with 21 bases remaining between them. This CDR3 comprises 13 residues. Germline CDR1 and CDR2: SGHTA and FQGNSA. In nucleotides, the CDR3 is TGTGCCAGCAGCCCGAGTTTAGGTTCCCCGGTGCACTTT. Its protein is CASSPSLGSPVHF.

The CDR3 bases are TGTGCCAGCAGCGTAGGGCAGAAAGAGACCCAGTACTTC. Protein sequence: CASSVGQKETQYF. The chain links TRBV9 to TRBJ2-5; D is unresolved. Trimming left V 0 bases short and J 3 bases short, with 6 bases between. Germline CDR1 reads SGDLS; CDR2 reads YYNGEE. The CDR3 is made up of 13 amino acids.

This chain uses TRBV5-8 with TRBJ2-5; 7 bases match TRBD2. CDR1 and CDR2 from the germline V gene are SGHTS and YDEGEE. The V segment lost 1 base and the J segment 4 bases; nucleotides outside the gene matches: 16. The CDR3 length is 18 residues. In nucleotides, the CDR3 is TGTGCCAGCAGCTTGTCTGGCGGGAGCAGGCGTGGGAGAGAGACCCAGTACTTC. Protein: CASSLSGGSRRGRETQYF.

This clone was detected once. V gene TRBV19 combines with J gene TRBJ2-1; the match to TRBD1 covers 9 bases. V dropped 3 bases and J dropped 8; count of bases not matched to a gene: 5. CDR1 and CDR2 from the germline V gene are LNHDA and SQIVND (reference sequence). The CDR3 runs 14 residues. CDR3 bases: TGTGCCAGTAGTATGGGACAGGGTTTGGATGAGCAGTTCTTC. Encoded protein: CASSMGQGLDEQFF.

The chain employs TRBV7-2 and TRBJ1-5; no reliable D call. This CDR3 is 13 amino acids long. V lost 2 bases and J 5 bases, leaving 7 bases between the germline ends. The germline CDR1 and CDR2 sequences are SGHTA and FQGNSA. CDR3 sequence reads: CASSLIADQPQHF. The CDR3 region has the DNA TGTGCCAGCAGCTTAATCGCCGATCAGCCCCAGCATTTT.